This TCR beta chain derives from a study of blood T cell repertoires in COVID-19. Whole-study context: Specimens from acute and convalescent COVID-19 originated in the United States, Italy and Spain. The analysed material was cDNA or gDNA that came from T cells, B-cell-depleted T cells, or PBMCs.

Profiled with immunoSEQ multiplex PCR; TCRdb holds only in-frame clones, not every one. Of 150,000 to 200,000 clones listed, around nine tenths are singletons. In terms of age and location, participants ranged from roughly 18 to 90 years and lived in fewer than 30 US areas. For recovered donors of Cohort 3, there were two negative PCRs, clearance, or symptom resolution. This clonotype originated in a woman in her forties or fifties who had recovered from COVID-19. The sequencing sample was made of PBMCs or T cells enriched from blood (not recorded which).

In DNA form, the CDR3 reads TGTGCCAGCAGCTTGGTCGGGACAGGGAGCGGAGAGACCCAGTACTTC. It translates to CASSLVGTGSGETQYF. The chain has TRBV5-4 and TRBJ2-5; TRBD1 aligns across 9 bases. This CDR3 is built from 16 residues. With V trimmed by 0 bases and J by 4 bases, 7 bases remained unmatched. Germline V CDR1 and CDR2: SGHNT, YYREEE (reference sequence).